Following are 13 T cell receptor beta chains from one sample sequenced in a study of memory CD4+ T cells and cytomegalovirus serostatus. The sort gate was single viable CD3+CD4+CD8-CD45RO+ cells for memory CD4+ T cells. Clones were read by immunoSEQ multiplex PCR, and TCRdb kept only the in-frame ones, dropping some. Of about 46,000 clones listed, roughly 80% are singletons. The sample taken for sequencing was memory CD4+ T cells from blood. These TCRs come from an adult in good health and CMV-seronegative.

The chain employs TRBV29-1 and TRBJ1-4; D unclear. The V gene's germline CDR1 is SQVTM and CDR2 ANQGSEA. The CDR3 contains 13 residues. Here the CDR3 DNA reads TGCAGTGTGGAGGGAGGGCCTAATGAAAAACTGTTTTTT. Translation: CSVEGGPNEKLFF.

The chain is built from TRBV10-3 and TRBJ1-6; D possibly corresponds to TRBD1 (5 bases). The CDR3 totals 12 residues. Trimming shortened V by 11 bases and J by 9 bases, and 14 bases separated the two germline ends. Germline V gives CDR1 ENHRY, CDR2 SYGVKD. CDR3 sequence reads: CAVSPGSSPLHF. The CDR3 region has the DNA TGTGCCGTCTCGCCAGGGAGTTCACCCCTCCACTTT.

The chain couples TRBV6-5 to TRBJ1-1, with TRBD1 as a possible D gene (5 bases). Trimming pared 5 bases from V and 3 bases from J, leaving 16 bases between. Germline V lookup: CDR1 MNHEY, CDR2 SVGAGI. This CDR3 is built from 15 residues. Written as DNA, the CDR3 is TGTGCCAGCAGTCGTAGCGGGGACTTTGACACTGAAGCTTTCTTT. This encodes CASSRSGDFDTEAFF.

The genes are TRBV7-2 and TRBJ1-2; 9 nucleotides agree with TRBD1. V dropped 5 bases and J dropped 8; count of bases not matched to a gene: 15. The CDR3 has 16 amino acids. Germline CDR1 is SGHTA and CDR2 is FQGNSA. CDR3 nucleotide sequence: TGTGCCAGCAGCATACCGGCCCCGACAGGGGGAGGAGGCTACACCTTC. Residues: CASSIPAPTGGGGYTF.

The chain employs TRBV5-1 and TRBJ2-1; D gene uncertain. Germline V gene sequence: CDR1 SGHRS, CDR2 YFSETQ. This CDR3 has 13 residues. The V end lost 4 bases, the J end lost 2 bases, and 7 bases lay between the germline ends. The DNA for the CDR3 is TGCGCCAGCAGCACGGGCCCCTACAATGAGCAGTTCTTC. Its translation is CASSTGPYNEQFF.

This chain joins TRBV5-4 and TRBJ1-2; 8 bases are a match to TRBD1. J gave up 6 bases and V 4 bases, and 5 bases lay outside the gene matches. Germline V gene sequence: CDR1 SGHNT, CDR2 YYREEE (reference sequence). The length of the CDR3 is 13 residues. The CDR3 loop reads CASSLGQDHGYTF. The DNA for the CDR3 is TGTGCCAGCAGCCTGGGACAGGATCATGGCTACACCTTC.

The rearrangement joins TRBV5-4 to TRBJ1-3, with D unclear. V lost 0 bases, J lost 0 bases, and 4 bases lay in between. Germline assignment: CDR1 SGHNT and CDR2 YYREEE (reference sequence). The CDR3 sequence is 14 residues long. The CDR3 DNA reads TGTGCCAGCAGCTTGGACAGCTCTGGAAACACCATATATTTT. This sequence encodes CASSLDSSGNTIYF.

This sequence joins TRBV28 and TRBJ2-1, with a weak D call TRBD2 (5 bases). The V and J ends lost 1 base and 6 bases respectively, with 13 bases between them. This CDR3 contains 15 residues. Germline assignment: CDR1 MDHEN and CDR2 SYDVKM. CDR3 coding DNA: TGTGCCAGCAGTTTATCGGAGGACGGCCTCAATGAGCAGTTCTTC. This sequence encodes CASSLSEDGLNEQFF.

This chain uses TRBV5-5 with TRBJ2-5; D unclear. Germline CDR1 reads SGHKS; CDR2 reads YYEKEE (reference sequence). This CDR3 contains 12 residues. Trimming removed 2 bases at V and 1 base at J, with 3 bases between. CDR3 loop: CASSFPQETQYF. The CDR3 DNA reads TGTGCCAGCAGCTTCCCCCAAGAGACCCAGTACTTC.

As regards this clone: Different DNA sequences within this sample yield the same CDR3. This rearrangement joins TRBV6-5 to TRBJ2-6; D unresolved. Trimming pared 2 bases from V and 4 bases from J, leaving 6 bases between. Germline V gene sequence: CDR1 MNHEY, CDR2 SVGAGI. This CDR3 comprises 14 residues. CDR3 in DNA: TGTGCCAGCAGTTACGGTAGCGGGGCCAACGTCCTGACTTTC. Encoded protein: CASSYGSGANVLTF.

The genes are TRBV28 and TRBJ2-6, with D unresolved. The V end was cut by 10 bases, the J end by 4 bases, with 11 bases between. The length of the CDR3 is 13 residues. Germline V CDR1 and CDR2: MDHEN, SYDVKM. The CDR3 loop is CATYPSGANVLTF. CDR3 sequence (DNA): TGTGCCACCTACCCATCCGGGGCCAACGTCCTGACTTTC.

This clone was counted only a few times. The chain employs TRBV30 and TRBJ1-2; D call uncertain. Germline CDR1 GTSNPN, CDR2 SVGIG (reference sequence). The CDR3 covers 12 residues. V was cut by 2 bases and J by 1 base, with 5 bases left in between. DNA for the CDR3: TGTGCCTGGAGTATTGGTAACTATGGCTACACCTTC. The encoded protein is CAWSIGNYGYTF.

The genes are TRBV20-1 and TRBJ1-1, with unresolved D. This CDR3 comprises 10 residues. Germline V gene lookup returns CDR1 DFQATT and CDR2 SNEGSKA (reference sequence). The germline V and J ends were trimmed by 6 bases and 3 bases, with 5 bases remaining between them. CDR3 coding DNA: TGCAGTGCCCCAGACACTGAAGCTTTCTTT. Encoded protein: CSAPDTEAFF.